Following are 3 T cell receptor beta chains from one sample sequenced in a study of shared clonotypes between healthy human individuals. Assay: immunoSEQ multiplex PCR; the TCRdb copy retains only in-frame clones and omits some. The repertoire holds millions of clones, with around 95% as singletons. Material: naive CD4+ T cells sorted from blood. Subset denoted: CD45RA+ positively selected. The receptor source for this set is a man aged 18 to 35 in good health.

This sequence joins TRBV10-3 and TRBJ2-3; 9 positions agree with TRBD2. The ends lost 4 bases at V and 3 bases at J; junction bases unmatched: 8. Germline V gene lookup returns CDR1 ENHRY and CDR2 SYGVKD. CDR3 size: 16 residues. CDR3 region: CAISVSVAGVTDTQYF. Here the CDR3 DNA reads TGTGCCATCAGTGTTAGCGTAGCGGGAGTTACAGATACGCAGTATTTT.

The rearrangement uses TRBV28 and TRBJ2-3, with D maybe TRBD2 (7 bases). V lost 7 bases and J 0 bases, leaving 14 bases between the germline ends. CDR3 length: 15 residues. Germline V gives CDR1 MDHEN, CDR2 SYDVKM. The CDR3 sequence is CASNLRGASTDTQYF. The DNA of the CDR3 is TGTGCCAGCAACCTCCGGGGGGCCAGCACAGATACGCAGTATTTT.

The rearrangement links TRBV10-3 to TRBJ2-1, with TRBD2 matching over 7 bases. The CDR3 runs 13 residues. The germline V gene encodes CDR1 ENHRY and CDR2 SYGVKD. With V trimmed by 10 bases and J by 6 bases, 9 bases remained unmatched. The CDR3 DNA sequence: TGTGCCACCGCTAGCGGAGGCGGCAATGAGCAGTTCTTC. Translated: CATASGGGNEQFF.